These T cell receptor beta chains were read from a single sample in a study of PD-L1 blockade in urothelial cancer. TCRdb's copy holds only in-frame clones and misses some; the assay was immunoSEQ multiplex PCR. The data contain about 37,000 clones, 82% of them singletons. The sequenced sample was PBMCs, obtained around atezolizumab (anti-PD-L1) treatment. These TCRs come from a man in his sixties with urothelial cancer. CDR3s include the opening cysteine and the closing phenylalanine or tryptophan. Each record gives: clone size, J gene, V gene, D gene, CDR3 DNA, CDR3 protein. The D gene is left open where the match is weak. Clone size, where shown, is once, few, many, or a class for clones that have expanded.

>.|TRBJ1-6|TRBV5-5|.
TGTGCCAGCAGCCCCGGGACTTTAATTAATTCACCCCTCCACTTT
CASSPGTLINSPLHF
>.|TRBJ2-1|TRBV2|TRBD2
TGTGCCAGCAGTTTAGCGGGGAATGAGCAGTTCTTC
CASSLAGNEQFF
>.|TRBJ2-3|TRBV7-2|TRBD2
TGTGCCAGCAGCTTAGTGGGGGGGACAGATACGCAGTATTTT
CASSLVGGTDTQYF
>.|TRBJ1-6|TRBV19|.
TGTGCCACCGCGCGTGATGATTCAAATTCACCCCTCCACTTT
CATARDDSNSPLHF
>.|TRBJ1-5|TRBV28|TRBD1
TGTGCCAGCAGCTCCGGACAGGGGGCGCAGCAGCCCCAGCATTTT
CASSSGQGAQQPQHF
>.|TRBJ2-1|TRBV9|.
TGTGCCAGCAGCGCCCTCAATGAGCAGTTCTTC
CASSALNEQFF
>.|TRBJ2-7|TRBV6-6|.
TGTGCCAGCATGCTACAGGGTAGACAGTACTTC
CASMLQGRQYF
>.|TRBJ1-4|TRBV28|.
TGTGCCAGCAGTTTCGAGGACAATGGAAAACTGTTTTTT
CASSFEDNGKLFF
>.|TRBJ2-3|TRBV7-9|.
TGTGCCAGCAGCCCGCTTAGTAGCACAGATACGCAGTATTTT
CASSPLSSTDTQYF
>.|TRBJ1-1|TRBV5-5|.
TGTGCCAGCAGCCCGACGGCCGGGGGGATGAACACTGAAGCTTTCTTT
CASSPTAGGMNTEAFF
>.|TRBJ1-6|TRBV30|.
TGTGCCTGGAGCCGTGAACAGAACAGTAATTCACCCCTCCACTTT
CAWSREQNSNSPLHF
>.|TRBJ2-2|TRBV9|TRBD2
TGTGCCAGCAGCGTGGCCAATAGCGGGGGAGGTACCGGGGAGCTGTTTTTT
CASSVANSGGGTGELFF
>.|TRBJ2-5|TRBV9|.
TGTGCCAGCAGCCGGGACTACCAAGAGACCCAGTACTTC
CASSRDYQETQYF
>.|TRBJ2-2|TRBV5-1|TRBD2
TGCGCCAGCACTGAAAGCGGGGGGCTGAACACCGGGGAGCTGTTTTTT
CASTESGGLNTGELFF
>.|TRBJ2-7|TRBV5-8|TRBD1
TGTGCCAGCCATAAGACAGGGTCCTACGAGCAGTACTTC
CASHKTGSYEQYF
>once|TRBJ2-1|TRBV27|TRBD2
TGTGCCAGCAGTTTAAGGGCACTGTCGGGGGGGGTGCCCCACAATGAGCAGTTCTTC
CASSLRALSGGVPHNEQFF
>.|TRBJ2-7|TRBV5-5|TRBD1
TGTGCCAGCAGCCGGGACAGCTGGGACGAGCAGTACTTC
CASSRDSWDEQYF
>.|TRBJ1-4|TRBV30|TRBD1
TGTGCCTTATACAGGGGAGTAGGTGAAAAACTGTTTTTT
CALYRGVGEKLFF
>.|TRBJ2-7|TRBV5-4|TRBD1
TGTGCCAGCAGCATGGACAGGGCCCACGAGCAGTACTTC
CASSMDRAHEQYF
>.|TRBJ2-1|TRBV5-1|.
TGCGCCAGCAGCTTGGGACGGGGGGCCTCTTGGAATGAGCAGTTCTTC
CASSLGRGASWNEQFF
>.|TRBJ1-4|TRBV7-9|.
TGTGCCAGCAGCTTAACCGCGGACAGTGCAACTAATGAAAAACTGTTTTTT
CASSLTADSATNEKLFF
>.|TRBJ1-1|TRBV18|TRBD1
TGTGCCAGCTCACCGCCGGGACAGGGGGTGAACACTGAAGCTTTCTTT
CASSPPGQGVNTEAFF
>.|TRBJ2-3|TRBV27|.
TGTGCCAGCAGTTTACTAAGCACAGATACGCAGTATTTT
CASSLLSTDTQYF
>.|TRBJ2-5|TRBV19|.
TGTGCCAGTAGTATAACAGGGCCAGAGACCCAGTACTTC
CASSITGPETQYF
>.|TRBJ2-7|TRBV11-1|.
TGTGCCAGCAGCTTGCGAGACGAGCAGTACTTC
CASSLRDEQYF
>.|TRBJ1-2|TRBV5-1|.
TGCGCCAGCAATCGGCAGGGGAACTATGGCTACACCTTC
CASNRQGNYGYTF
>.|TRBJ2-1|TRBV5-4|.
TGTGCCAGCAGCCTGCCTCAGGGGTTGGGCAATGAGCAGTTCTTC
CASSLPQGLGNEQFF
>.|TRBJ2-7|TRBV5-6|.
TGTGCCAGCAGCTTGAACAGCTTCTACGAGCAGTACTTC
CASSLNSFYEQYF
>.|TRBJ1-5|TRBV28|.
TGTGCCAGCAGTTCGGACGGGGATCAGCCCCAGCATTTT
CASSSDGDQPQHF
>.|TRBJ2-2|TRBV28|TRBD1
TGTGCCAGCAGATGGGACAGATCCGGCGGGGAGCTGTTTTTT
CASRWDRSGGELFF
>.|TRBJ1-2|TRBV7-8|.
TGTGCCAGCAGCTTAGGCCTTGGAGTCGGAGGCTACACCTTC
CASSLGLGVGGYTF
>.|TRBJ2-5|TRBV5-1|TRBD2
TGCGCCAGCAGTGGCAGGGAGGGAGAGACCCAGTACTTC
CASSGREGETQYF
>.|TRBJ2-2|TRBV7-9|TRBD1
TGTGCCACGGGACAGAACGCGAACACCGGGGAGCTGTTTTTT
CATGQNANTGELFF
>.|TRBJ2-3|TRBV4-2|.
TGTGCCAGCAGCCAATTATGGGAGACCACAGATACGCAGTATTTT
CASSQLWETTDTQYF
>few|TRBJ2-7|TRBV7-9|.
TGTGCCAGCAGCTCATCCGGGACTGGCCTCTACGAGCAGTACTTC
CASSSSGTGLYEQYF
>.|TRBJ1-2|TRBV10-3|TRBD1
TGTGCCATCAGGACAGGGAGGATTGAGGGCTACACCTTC
CAIRTGRIEGYTF
>once|TRBJ2-5|TRBV5-6|TRBD1
TGTGCCAGCAGCTTGGCTGGGGCAGGGGGAGAGACCCAGTACTTC
CASSLAGAGGETQYF
>.|TRBJ2-7|TRBV6-1|.
TGTGCCAGCAGACTGTCGGGGGTGGACGAGCAGTACTTC
CASRLSGVDEQYF
>.|TRBJ2-1|TRBV15|.
TGTGCCACCAGCAGAGATGGGGGGGGCCACAATGAGCAGTTCTTC
CATSRDGGGHNEQFF
>.|TRBJ1-6|TRBV10-3|.
TGTGCCATCAGTGTAGGAGGGGCCGATTCACCCCTCCACTTT
CAISVGGADSPLHF
>.|TRBJ1-1|TRBV5-1|TRBD1
TGCGCCAGCAGCTTCGAGGGACAGAGGAACACTGAAGCTTTCTTT
CASSFEGQRNTEAFF
>.|TRBJ2-2|TRBV5-8|TRBD1
TGTGCCAGCAACGCAGCTTGGTTAGGGGGCGACACCGGGGAGCTGTTTTTT
CASNAAWLGGDTGELFF
>.|TRBJ1-1|TRBV5-1|.
TGCGCCAGCAGCTTGGCGCAGGGGTACACTGAAGCTTTCTTT
CASSLAQGYTEAFF
>.|TRBJ2-5|TRBV6-5|.
TGTGCCAGCAGTATGGGGGCGGAGGAGACCCAGTACTTC
CASSMGAEETQYF
>.|TRBJ2-7|TRBV4-1|.
TGCGCCAGCAGCCAAGTGATAGACATCGGCTACGAGCAGTACTTC
CASSQVIDIGYEQYF
>once|TRBJ2-1|TRBV28|.
TGTGCCAGCAGAACCCCCGGAGGCTTCCATGAGCAGTTCTTC
CASRTPGGFHEQFF
>.|TRBJ1-4|TRBV27|TRBD1
TGTGCCAGCAGGAGGACAGGGGCCACGTCAACTAATGAAAAACTGTTTTTT
CASRRTGATSTNEKLFF
>once|TRBJ1-1|TRBV5-1|.
TGCGCCAGCAGCCCGTCCGGGGAGAACACTGAAGCTTTCTTT
CASSPSGENTEAFF
>.|TRBJ2-3|TRBV5-1|TRBD1
TGCGCCAGCAGCTTTGGACAGGCCAGCACAGATACGCAGTATTTT
CASSFGQASTDTQYF
>.|TRBJ2-7|TRBV5-6|TRBD1
TGTGCCAGCAGCTTTTTTATAGGACAGGGGCCCTACGAGCAGTACTTC
CASSFFIGQGPYEQYF
>.|TRBJ1-2|TRBV5-1|TRBD1
TGCGCCAGCAGCTTGGTATTGGGACAGGGCGATGGCTACACCTTC
CASSLVLGQGDGYTF
>.|TRBJ2-5|TRBV30|.
TGTGCCTGGAAGGAACTAGTTCAAGAGACCCAGTACTTC
CAWKELVQETQYF
>.|TRBJ2-5|TRBV10-3|.
TGTGCCATCAGTGACCTAGGGGGTGGGGAGACCCAGTACTTC
CAISDLGGGETQYF